This TCR beta chain originates from a study of blood T cell repertoires in COVID-19. About the research overall: PBMCs, B-cell-depleted T cells, or T cells were the source of the cDNA or gDNA that made up the material.

V was pared by 5 bases and J by 5 bases, with 15 bases between. Germline V gene lookup returns CDR1 SEHNR and CDR2 FQNEAQ (reference sequence). The CDR3 sequence is 14 residues long. Assay: immunoSEQ multiplex PCR; the TCRdb copy retains only in-frame clones and omits some. The repertoire includes approximately 68,000 clones, approximately 80% of them detected once, and more than 5% sits in the top ten. The V call is TRBV7-9, the J call TRBJ2-5; weak D call: TRBD2 (6 bases). The sequence was obtained from a woman in her sixties or seventies with acute or convalescent COVID-19. Source material: peripheral blood. Written as DNA, the CDR3 is TGTGCCAGCAGCCCCAAGCGCGGGAAGGAGACCCAGTACTTC. Residues: CASSPKRGKETQYF.